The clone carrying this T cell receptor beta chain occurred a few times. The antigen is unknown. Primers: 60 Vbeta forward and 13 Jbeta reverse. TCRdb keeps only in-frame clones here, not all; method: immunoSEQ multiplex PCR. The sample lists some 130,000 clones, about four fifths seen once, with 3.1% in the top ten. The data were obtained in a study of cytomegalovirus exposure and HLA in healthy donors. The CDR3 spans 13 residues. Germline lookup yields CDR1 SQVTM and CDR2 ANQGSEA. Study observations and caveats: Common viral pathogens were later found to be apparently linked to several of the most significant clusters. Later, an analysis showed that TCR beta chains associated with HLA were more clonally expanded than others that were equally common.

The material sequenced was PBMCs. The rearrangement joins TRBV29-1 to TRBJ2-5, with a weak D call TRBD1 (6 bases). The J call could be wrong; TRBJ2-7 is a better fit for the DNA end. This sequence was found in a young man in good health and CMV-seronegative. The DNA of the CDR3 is TGCAGCGTTGGTCAGGGGCTCTCCTACGAGCAGTACTTC. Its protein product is CSVGQGLSYEQYF.